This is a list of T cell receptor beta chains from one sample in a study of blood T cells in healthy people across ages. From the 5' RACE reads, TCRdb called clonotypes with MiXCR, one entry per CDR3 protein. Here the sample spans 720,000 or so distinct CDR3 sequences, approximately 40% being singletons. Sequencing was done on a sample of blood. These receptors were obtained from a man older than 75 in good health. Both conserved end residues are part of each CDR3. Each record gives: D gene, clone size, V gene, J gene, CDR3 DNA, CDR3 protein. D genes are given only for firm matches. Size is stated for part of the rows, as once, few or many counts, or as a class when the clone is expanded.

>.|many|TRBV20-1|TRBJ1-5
TGCAGTGCTAGGCTAGCTCGGACAGCTAGCAATCAGCCCCAGCATTTT
CSARLARTASNQPQHF
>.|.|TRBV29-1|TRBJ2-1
TGCAGCGGTCGGGGCCGAAGCTCCTACAATGAGCAGTTCTTC
CSGRGRSSYNEQFF
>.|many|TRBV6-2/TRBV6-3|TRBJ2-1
TGTGCCAGCAGCCGGCCCATACGGAATGAGCAGTTCTTC
CASSRPIRNEQFF
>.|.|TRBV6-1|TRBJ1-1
TGTGCCAGCAGTGCCGGACAAGTCACTGAAGCTTTCTTT
CASSAGQVTEAFF
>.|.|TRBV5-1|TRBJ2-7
TGCGCCAGCAGCTTGGTTTCGCTGAGCTCCTACGAGCAGTACTTC
CASSLVSLSSYEQYF
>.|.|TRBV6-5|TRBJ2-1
TGTGCCAGCAGTTACGAGCGGAGCTACGAGCAGTTCTTC
CASSYERSYEQFF
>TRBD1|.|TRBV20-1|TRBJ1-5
TGCAGTGCTAGGGGGCAGGGGGGCTATAATCAGCCCCAGCATTTT
CSARGQGGYNQPQHF
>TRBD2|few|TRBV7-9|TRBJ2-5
TGTGCCAGCAGCCCCTGGGGGGGAGGAGAGACCCAGTACTTC
CASSPWGGGETQYF
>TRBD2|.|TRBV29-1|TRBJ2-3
TGCAGCGGCTCAGGACTAGCGGGACGCACAGATACGCAGTATTTT
CSGSGLAGRTDTQYF
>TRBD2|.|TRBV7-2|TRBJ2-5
TGTGCCAGCAGCTTAGCGGGGGGGAGTGAGACCCAGTACTTC
CASSLAGGSETQYF
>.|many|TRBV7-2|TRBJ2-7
TGTGCCAGCAGCCGCCTTGACGAGCAGTACTTC
CASSRLDEQYF
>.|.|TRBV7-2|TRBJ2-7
TGTGCCAGCAGCTTCCTGGCAGGGCCAGGGGACTTTTACGAGCAGTACTTC
CASSFLAGPGDFYEQYF
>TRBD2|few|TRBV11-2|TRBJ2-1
TGTGCCAGCAGCTTAGGTATCTTGGGTCCGGGACTAGCGGGAATGTCCTACAATGAGCAGTTCTTC
CASSLGILGPGLAGMSYNEQFF
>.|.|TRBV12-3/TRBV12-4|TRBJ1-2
TGTGCCAGCAGTGTAGTGGGCCAGTTAAATGGCTACACCTTC
CASSVVGQLNGYTF
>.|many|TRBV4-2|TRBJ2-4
TGTGCCAGCAGCCAAGTGAATACATATTATAGTAAAAACATTCAGTACTTC
CASSQVNTYYSKNIQYF
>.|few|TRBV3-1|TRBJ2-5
TGTGCCAGCAGCGGAGGGGGGAGCCAAGAGACCCAGTACTTC
CASSGGGSQETQYF
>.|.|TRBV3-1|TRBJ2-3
TGTGCCAGCAGCCGATCAGACTACCTCACAGATACGCAGTATTTT
CASSRSDYLTDTQYF
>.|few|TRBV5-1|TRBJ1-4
TGCGCCAGCAGCTTGGCTGGGTCGGCTAATGAAAAACTGTTTTTT
CASSLAGSANEKLFF
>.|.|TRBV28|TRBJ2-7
TGTGCCAGCAGTCCTCCTGCCAGATTAACCTACGAGCAGTACTTC
CASSPPARLTYEQYF
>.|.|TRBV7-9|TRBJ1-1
TGTGCCAGCAGCTTAGCCTATCGGGGCGTGGACACTGAAGCTTTCTTT
CASSLAYRGVDTEAFF
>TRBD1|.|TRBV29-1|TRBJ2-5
TGCAGCGTTGATGATCAGGGACAGGGAATATATGGAGAGACCCAGTACTTC
CSVDDQGQGIYGETQYF
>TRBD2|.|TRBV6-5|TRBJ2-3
TGTGCCAGCTTCTTGCGGCGGGGGGCGACAGATACGCAGTATTTT
CASFLRRGATDTQYF
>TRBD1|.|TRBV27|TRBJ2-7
TGTGCCAGCAGTAGGGGGACAGGGATCCTCAGCGGGGAGGCTAACGAGCAGTACTTC
CASSRGTGILSGEANEQYF